The present T cell receptor (beta chain) was sequenced within a study of Ad26.COV2.S vaccination and SARS-CoV-2 variants. Overall study: Intramuscularly, Ad26.COV2.S was given either once or twice, 56 days apart.

Study conclusions and caveats: Measurements of TCR breadth and depth may have given underestimates of the total T cell responses.

Germline V gives CDR1 SGHDT, CDR2 YYEEEE. The CDR3 extends over 16 amino acids. Trimming left V 4 bases short and J 2 bases short, with 15 bases between. The assay was immunoSEQ multiplex PCR, and TCRdb's table has in-frame clones only and misses some. The repertoire holds 300,000 to 450,000 clones, with about 85% as singletons. As regards this clone: Its antigen is still unknown.

Treatment noted: about 20 received Ad26.COV2.S at low or high dose, single or two shots; five or six received placebo; per-sample allocation not given. The samples were gathered on day 63 after the first injection of vaccine or placebo. Boston supplied an adult donor aged 18-55 years. The sequenced sample was peripheral blood, obtained in a trial of Ad26.COV2.S vaccine versus placebo. This sequence originates from a person aged 18-60 years who received the Ad26.COV2.S COVID-19 vaccine or a placebo. The J gene is TRBJ2-2, the V gene TRBV5-6, with TRBD1 as a possible D gene (5 bases). The CDR3 coding sequence is TGTGCCAGCAGCAACAACGACAGATTAAACACCGGGGAGCTGTTTTTT. Translating it yields CASSNNDRLNTGELFF.